This TCR beta chain is from a study of cytomegalovirus exposure and HLA in healthy donors. Here immunoSEQ multiplex PCR was the method, and the copy in TCRdb shows in-frame clones only, minus some. The sample contains a few hundred thousand clones, roughly 88% of which appear only once. Notes on the study in general: Through in vitro validation, three CMV-associated chains were shown to be specific for CMV antigens. Around 160 TCR beta chains were listed as cytomegalovirus-associated. The tendency of first-cohort TCR clusters to co-occur in the roughly 120 validation repertoires was the finding of a later analysis.

Points on this clone: Its antigen is not identified.

CDR3 length: 13 residues. Trimming stripped 5 bases from V and 3 bases from J, with 11 bases between. Per germline, CDR1 KGHSH and CDR2 LQKENI. Separate from the roughly 670-subject first cohort, the roughly 130-subject validation cohort was the one that the donors belonged to. This TCR was sampled from a woman aged 18-29 years in good health and CMV-seronegative. The material sequenced was PBMCs. This chain joins TRBV18 and TRBJ2-7; a possible D gene is TRBD1 (6 bases). CDR3 region: CASSSRDNYEQYF. Written as DNA, the CDR3 is TGTGCCAGCTCAAGCCGGGACAACTACGAGCAGTACTTC.